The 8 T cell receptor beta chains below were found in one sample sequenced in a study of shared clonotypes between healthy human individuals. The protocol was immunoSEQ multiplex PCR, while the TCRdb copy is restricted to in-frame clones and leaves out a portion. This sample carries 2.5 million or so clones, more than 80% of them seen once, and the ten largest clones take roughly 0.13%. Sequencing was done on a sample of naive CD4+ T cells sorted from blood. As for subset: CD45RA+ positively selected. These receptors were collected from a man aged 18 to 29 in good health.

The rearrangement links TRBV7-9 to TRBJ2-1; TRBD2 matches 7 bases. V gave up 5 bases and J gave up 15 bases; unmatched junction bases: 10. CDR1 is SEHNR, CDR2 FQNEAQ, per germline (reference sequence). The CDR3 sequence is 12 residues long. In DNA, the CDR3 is TGTGCCAGCAGCCCCATCGGGGAGGGCCGGTTCTTC. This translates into CASSPIGEGRFF. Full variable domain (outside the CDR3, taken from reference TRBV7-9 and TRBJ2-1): DTGVSQNPRHKITKRGQNVTFRCDPISEHNRLYWYRQTLGQGPEFLTYFQNEAQLEKSRLLSDRFSAERPKGSFSTLEIQRTEQGDSAMYLCASSPIGEGRFFGPGTRLTVL.

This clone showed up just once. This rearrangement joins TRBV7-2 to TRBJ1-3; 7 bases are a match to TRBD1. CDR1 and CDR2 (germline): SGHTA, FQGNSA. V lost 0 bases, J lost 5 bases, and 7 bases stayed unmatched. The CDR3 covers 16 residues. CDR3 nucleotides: TGTGCCAGCAGCTTAGCGGGTACAGGGGTCCGAAACACCATATATTTT. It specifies CASSLAGTGVRNTIYF.

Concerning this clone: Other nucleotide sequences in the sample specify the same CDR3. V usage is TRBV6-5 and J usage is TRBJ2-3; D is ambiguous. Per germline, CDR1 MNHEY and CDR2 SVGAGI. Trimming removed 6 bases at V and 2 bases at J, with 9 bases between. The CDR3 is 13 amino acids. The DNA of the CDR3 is TGTGCCAGCAGGGAAGGTTCCACAGATACGCAGTATTTT. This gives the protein CASREGSTDTQYF.

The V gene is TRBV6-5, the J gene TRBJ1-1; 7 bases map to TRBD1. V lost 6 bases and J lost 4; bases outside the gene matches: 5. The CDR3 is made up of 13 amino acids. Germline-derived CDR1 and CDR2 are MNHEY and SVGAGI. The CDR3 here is CASRDRDTTEAFF. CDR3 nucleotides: TGTGCCAGCAGAGACAGGGATACCACTGAAGCTTTCTTT.

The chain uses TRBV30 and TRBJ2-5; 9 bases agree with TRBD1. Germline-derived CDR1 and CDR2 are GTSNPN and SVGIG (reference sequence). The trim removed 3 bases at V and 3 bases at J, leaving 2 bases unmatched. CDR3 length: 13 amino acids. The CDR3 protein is CAWSRDREETQYF. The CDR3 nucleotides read TGTGCCTGGAGCCGGGACAGGGAAGAGACCCAGTACTTC.

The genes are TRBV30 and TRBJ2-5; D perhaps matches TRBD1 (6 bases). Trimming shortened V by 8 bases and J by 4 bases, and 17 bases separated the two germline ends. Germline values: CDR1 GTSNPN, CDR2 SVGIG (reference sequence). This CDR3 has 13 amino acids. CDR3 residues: CAGLTGHRETQYF. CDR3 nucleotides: TGTGCCGGACTCACAGGGCACCGAGAGACCCAGTACTTC. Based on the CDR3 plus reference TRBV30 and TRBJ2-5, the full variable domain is SQTIHQWPATLVQPVGSPLSLECTVEGTSNPNLYWYRQAAGRGLQLLFYSVGIGQISSEVPQNLSASRPQDRQFILSSKKLLLSDSGFYLCAGLTGHRETQYFGPGTRLLVL.

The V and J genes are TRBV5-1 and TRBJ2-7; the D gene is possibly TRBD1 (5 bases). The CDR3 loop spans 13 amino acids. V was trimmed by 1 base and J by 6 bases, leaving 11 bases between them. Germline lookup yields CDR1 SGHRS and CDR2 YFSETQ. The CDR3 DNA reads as TGCGCCAGCAGCTTGATAAAGGGGTCCGAGCAGTACTTC. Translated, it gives CASSLIKGSEQYF. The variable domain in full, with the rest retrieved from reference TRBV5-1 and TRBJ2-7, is KAGVTQTPRYLIKTRGQQVTLSCSPISGHRSVSWYQQTPGQGLQFLFEYFSETQRNKGNFPGRFSGRQFSNSRSEMNVSTLELGDSALYLCASSLIKGSEQYFGPGTRLTVT.

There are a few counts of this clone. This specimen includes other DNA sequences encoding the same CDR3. In DNA, the CDR3 is TGTGCCAGCAGCTTACAGGGAAACACCATATATTTT. Encoded protein: CASSLQGNTIYF. The gene calls are TRBV7-2 and TRBJ1-3, with D uncertain. V lost 2 bases and J lost 4, with 3 bases in between. CDR3 size: 12 residues. Per germline, CDR1 SGHTA and CDR2 FQGNSA.